The source of this T cell receptor beta chain is a study of cytomegalovirus exposure and HLA in healthy donors. Germline assignment: CDR1 LNHDA and CDR2 SQIVND (reference sequence). V trimming: 0 bases; J trimming: 3 bases; junction bases outside the gene matches: 6. CDR3 length: 16 residues. The PCR contained 60 Vbeta and 13 Jbeta primers. Sequencing used immunoSEQ multiplex PCR; TCRdb keeps in-frame clones, though not all of them. The data show roughly 80,000 clones, 62% seen once. Comments on this clone: Its antigen is not identified.

Study observations and caveats: Previous analysis showed most TCR beta V segments were productive about 87% or about 30% of the time. Altogether, 164 TCR beta chains were recorded as cytomegalovirus-associated.

The sample taken for sequencing was PBMCs. V and J are TRBV19 and TRBJ2-7; 9 positions agree with TRBD1. The sequence was obtained from a male donor in good health and CMV-seropositive. The CDR3 DNA reads TGTGCCAGTAGTATAGATGGGACAGGGAGGAACTACGAGCAGTACTTC. It specifies CASSIDGTGRNYEQYF.